This TCR beta chain was documented in a study of blood T cell repertoires in COVID-19. Generated by immunoSEQ multiplex PCR, the TCRdb table keeps only in-frame clones and is missing some. The data contain about 240,000 clones, around 81% of them singletons. There are 14 residues in the CDR3. After removal of 7 bases from V and 3 bases from J, the junction contained 4 bases not matched to a gene. The sequenced sample consisted of peripheral blood. The TCR comes from a woman aged 55-70 years with active or convalescent COVID-19. V is TRBV5-3 and J is TRBJ2-2, with TRBD2 matching 9 bases. TRBV5-3 is placed among ORFs of uncertain function. CDR3 residues: CARAGGPDTGELFF. The CDR3 DNA is TGTGCCAGAGCGGGGGGGCCCGACACCGGGGAGCTGTTTTTT.